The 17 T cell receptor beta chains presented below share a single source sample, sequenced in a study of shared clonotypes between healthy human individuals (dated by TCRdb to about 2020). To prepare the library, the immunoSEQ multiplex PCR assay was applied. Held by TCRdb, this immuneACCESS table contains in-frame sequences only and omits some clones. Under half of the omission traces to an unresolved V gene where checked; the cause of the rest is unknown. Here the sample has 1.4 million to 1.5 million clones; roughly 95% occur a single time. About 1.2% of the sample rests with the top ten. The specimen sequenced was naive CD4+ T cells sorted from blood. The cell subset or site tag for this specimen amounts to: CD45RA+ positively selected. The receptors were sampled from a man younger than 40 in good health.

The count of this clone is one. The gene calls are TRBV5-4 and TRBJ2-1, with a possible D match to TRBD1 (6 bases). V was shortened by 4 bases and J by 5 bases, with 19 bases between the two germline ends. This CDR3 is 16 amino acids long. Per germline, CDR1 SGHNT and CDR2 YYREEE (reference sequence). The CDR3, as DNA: TGTGCCAGCAGCCCAGAGGCTGGGGGCCTAAACAATGAGCAGTTCTTC. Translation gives CASSPEAGGLNNEQFF.

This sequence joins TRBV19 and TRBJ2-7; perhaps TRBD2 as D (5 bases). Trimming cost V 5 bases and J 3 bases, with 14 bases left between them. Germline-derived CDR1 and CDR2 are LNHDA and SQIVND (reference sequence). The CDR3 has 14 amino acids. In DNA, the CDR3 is TGTGCCAGTAGTGCCGTCGGACGGGACTACGAGCAGTACTTC. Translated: CASSAVGRDYEQYF. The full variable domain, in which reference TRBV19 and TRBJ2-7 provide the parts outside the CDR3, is DGGITQSPKYLFRKEGQNVTLSCEQNLNHDAMYWYRQDPGQGLRLIYYSQIVNDFQKGDIAEGYSVSREKKESFPLTVTSAQKNPTAFYLCASSAVGRDYEQYFGPGTRLTVT.

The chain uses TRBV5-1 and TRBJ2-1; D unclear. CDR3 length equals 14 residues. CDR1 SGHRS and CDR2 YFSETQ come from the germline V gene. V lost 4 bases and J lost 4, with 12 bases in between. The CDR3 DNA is TGCGCCAGCAGCCAACCTGGGCAGTACAATGAGCAGTTCTTC. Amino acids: CASSQPGQYNEQFF.

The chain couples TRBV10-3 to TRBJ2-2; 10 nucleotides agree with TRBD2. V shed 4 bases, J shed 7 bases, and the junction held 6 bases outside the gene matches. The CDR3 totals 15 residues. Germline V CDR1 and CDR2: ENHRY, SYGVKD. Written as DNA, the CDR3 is TGTGCCATCAGTGTGCTAGCGGGAGACGTCGGGGAGCTGTTTTTT. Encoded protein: CAISVLAGDVGELFF.

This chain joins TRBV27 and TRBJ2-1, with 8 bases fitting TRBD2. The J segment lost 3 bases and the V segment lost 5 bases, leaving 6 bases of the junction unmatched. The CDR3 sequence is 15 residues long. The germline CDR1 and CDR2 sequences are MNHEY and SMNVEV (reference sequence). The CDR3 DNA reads TGTGCCAGCAGTCCCTTAGCGGGGTACTACAATGAGCAGTTCTTC. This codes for CASSPLAGYYNEQFF.

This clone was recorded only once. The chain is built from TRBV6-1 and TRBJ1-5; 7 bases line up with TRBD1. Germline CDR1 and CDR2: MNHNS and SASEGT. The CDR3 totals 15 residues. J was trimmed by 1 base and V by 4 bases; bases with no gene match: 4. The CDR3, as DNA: TGTGCCAGCAGTGCAGGGACAGACAGCAATCAGCCCCAGCATTTT. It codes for CASSAGTDSNQPQHF.

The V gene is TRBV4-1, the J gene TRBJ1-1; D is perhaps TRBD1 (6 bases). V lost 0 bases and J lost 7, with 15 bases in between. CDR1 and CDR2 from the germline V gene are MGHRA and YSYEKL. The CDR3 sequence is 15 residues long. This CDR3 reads CASSQEMTGVYEAFF. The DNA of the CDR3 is TGCGCCAGCAGCCAAGAAATGACAGGAGTTTATGAAGCTTTCTTT.

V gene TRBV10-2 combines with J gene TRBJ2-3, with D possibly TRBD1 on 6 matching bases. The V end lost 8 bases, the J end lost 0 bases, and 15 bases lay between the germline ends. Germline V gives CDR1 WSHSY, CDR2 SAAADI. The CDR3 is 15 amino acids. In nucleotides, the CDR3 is TGCGCCAGCCTATGGGACACCCAGAGCACAGATACGCAGTATTTT. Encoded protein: CASLWDTQSTDTQYF.

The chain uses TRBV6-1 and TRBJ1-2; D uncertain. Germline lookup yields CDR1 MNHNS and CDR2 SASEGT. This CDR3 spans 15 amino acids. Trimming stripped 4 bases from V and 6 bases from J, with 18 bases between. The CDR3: CASSAGKNFLNGYTF. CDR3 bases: TGTGCCAGCAGTGCCGGGAAAAATTTCCTAAATGGCTACACCTTC.

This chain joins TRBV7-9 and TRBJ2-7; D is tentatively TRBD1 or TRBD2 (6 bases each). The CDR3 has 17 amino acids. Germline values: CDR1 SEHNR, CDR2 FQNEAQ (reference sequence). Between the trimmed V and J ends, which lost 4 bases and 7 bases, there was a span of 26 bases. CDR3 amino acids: CASSSLGGGTLAREQYF. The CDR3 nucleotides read TGTGCCAGCAGCTCCCTCGGGGGCGGGACCCTAGCACGGGAGCAGTACTTC. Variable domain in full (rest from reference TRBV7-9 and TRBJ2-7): DTGVSQNPRHKITKRGQNVTFRCDPISEHNRLYWYRQTLGQGPEFLTYFQNEAQLEKSRLLSDRFSAERPKGSFSTLEIQRTEQGDSAMYLCASSSLGGGTLAREQYFGPGTRLTVT.

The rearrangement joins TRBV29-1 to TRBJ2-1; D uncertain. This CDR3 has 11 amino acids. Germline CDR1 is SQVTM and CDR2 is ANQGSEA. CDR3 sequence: CSYNIGNEQFF. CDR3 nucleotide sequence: TGCAGTTATAACATCGGGAATGAGCAGTTCTTC.

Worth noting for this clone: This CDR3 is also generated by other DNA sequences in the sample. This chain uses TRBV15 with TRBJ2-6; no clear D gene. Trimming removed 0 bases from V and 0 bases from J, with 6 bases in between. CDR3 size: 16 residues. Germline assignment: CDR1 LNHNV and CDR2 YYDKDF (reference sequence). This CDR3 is CATSRDKGSGANVLTF. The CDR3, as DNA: TGTGCCACCAGCAGAGATAAAGGCTCTGGGGCCAACGTCCTGACTTTC.

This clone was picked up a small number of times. In nucleotides, the CDR3 is TGTGCCAGTAGTAAAACACATACCTACGAGCAGTACTTC. Residues: CASSKTHTYEQYF. This chain uses TRBV19 with TRBJ2-7; D remains unclear. Germline V lookup: CDR1 LNHDA, CDR2 SQIVND (reference sequence). V lost 4 bases and J 2 bases, leaving 9 bases between the germline ends. CDR3 length: 13 residues.

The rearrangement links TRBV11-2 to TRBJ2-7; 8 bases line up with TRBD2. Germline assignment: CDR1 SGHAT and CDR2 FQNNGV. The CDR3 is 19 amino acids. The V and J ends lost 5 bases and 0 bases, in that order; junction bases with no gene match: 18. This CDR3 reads CASSPPRGGLVYSSYEQYF. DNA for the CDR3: TGTGCCAGCAGCCCCCCCCGGGGGGGTTTGGTCTACAGCTCCTACGAGCAGTACTTC.

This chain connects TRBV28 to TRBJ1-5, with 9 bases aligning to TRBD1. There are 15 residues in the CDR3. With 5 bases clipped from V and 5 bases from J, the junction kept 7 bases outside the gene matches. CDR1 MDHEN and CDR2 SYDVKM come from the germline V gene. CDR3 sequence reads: CASSHDRGMDQPQHF. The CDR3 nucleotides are TGTGCCAGCAGTCACGACAGGGGGATGGATCAGCCCCAGCATTTT.

The CDR3 bases are TGTGCCAGCAGCATCCGGACAGGGTATCAGCCCCAGCATTTT. Translated: CASSIRTGYQPQHF. The chain has TRBV6-5 and TRBJ1-5, with 8 bases matching TRBD1. The CDR3 covers 14 residues. Germline lookup yields CDR1 MNHEY and CDR2 SVGAGI. V dropped 6 bases and J dropped 5; count of bases not matched to a gene: 6.

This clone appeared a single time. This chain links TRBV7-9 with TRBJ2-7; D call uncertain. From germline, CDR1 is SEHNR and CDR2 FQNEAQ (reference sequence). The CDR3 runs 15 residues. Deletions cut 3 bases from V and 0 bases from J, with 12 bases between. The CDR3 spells CASSLPDIYSYEQYF. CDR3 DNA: TGTGCCAGCAGCTTGCCTGACATTTACTCCTACGAGCAGTACTTC. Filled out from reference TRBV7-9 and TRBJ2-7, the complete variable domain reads DTGVSQNPRHKITKRGQNVTFRCDPISEHNRLYWYRQTLGQGPEFLTYFQNEAQLEKSRLLSDRFSAERPKGSFSTLEIQRTEQGDSAMYLCASSLPDIYSYEQYFGPGTRLTVT.